A selection of T cell receptor beta chains follows, all from one sample in a study of radiotherapy plus CTLA-4 blockade in lung cancer. This table comes from immunoSEQ multiplex PCR, and its TCRdb copy is limited to in-frame clones, with some not included. Among approximately 85,000 clones, about 86% were seen once, and the ten largest hold approximately 1.9%. The sample consisted of peripheral blood, taken from a patient treated with radiotherapy plus ipilimumab. The receptors come from a human donor with non-small cell lung cancer who had a partial response to radiotherapy plus ipilimumab. The CDR3 runs from the conserved cysteine through the conserved F or W. A D gene is named only where the DNA matches it firmly. Expanded clones get a size class; other rows say once, few or many, or leave the size out.

>.|TRBJ2-7|TRBV15|TRBD2
CATSRSRLAGAYEQYF
TGTGCCACCAGCCGCTCCCGACTAGCGGGGGCCTACGAGCAGTACTTC
>.|TRBJ2-3|TRBV27|TRBD2
CASRGTSGSWNTQYF
TGTGCCAGCAGGGGGACTAGCGGGAGTTGGAATACGCAGTATTTT
>few|TRBJ2-3|TRBV4-1|TRBD2
CASSPFGLVTDTQYF
TGCGCCAGCAGCCCCTTCGGACTAGTCACAGATACGCAGTATTTT
>few|TRBJ1-1|TRBV5-1|.
CASSSTNDREAFF
TGCGCCAGCAGCTCGACTAATGACAGGGAAGCTTTCTTT
>.|TRBJ1-6|TRBV5-1|.
CASSLVQGNSPLHF
TGCGCCAGCAGCTTGGTGCAGGGGAATTCACCCCTCCACTTT
>.|TRBJ2-5|TRBV9|TRBD2
CASSPPLLGSGRWGETQYF
TGTGCCAGCAGCCCCCCCCTGCTCGGTAGCGGGAGGTGGGGAGAGACCCAGTACTTC
>.|TRBJ1-1|TRBV19|.
CASSRDRNTEAFF
TGTGCCAGTAGTCGCGACAGGAACACTGAAGCTTTCTTT
>.|TRBJ2-7|TRBV6-1|TRBD2
CASTRLASYEQYF
TGTGCCAGCACCCGACTAGCGTCCTACGAGCAGTACTTC
>few|TRBJ2-1|TRBV12-5|.
CASGRIGGDEQFF
TGTGCTAGTGGGCGCATAGGGGGGGATGAGCAGTTCTTC
>.|TRBJ1-1|TRBV5-6|.
CASSIRATGGNTEAFF
TGTGCCAGCAGCATAAGGGCGACAGGCGGGAACACTGAAGCTTTCTTT
>.|TRBJ1-1|TRBV18|TRBD1
CASSPRTGAGVNTEAFF
TGTGCCAGCTCACCAAGGACAGGGGCGGGGGTGAACACTGAAGCTTTCTTT
>.|TRBJ2-1|TRBV19|TRBD2
CASSSWAGGDSSYNEQFF
TGTGCCAGTAGCTCCTGGGCGGGAGGTGACTCCTCCTACAATGAGCAGTTCTTC
>.|TRBJ1-5|TRBV5-1|.
CASSLTAAESQPQHF
TGCGCCAGCAGCTTGACAGCCGCTGAATCACAGCCCCAGCATTTT
>.|TRBJ1-2|TRBV2|TRBD1
CASRGQIYGYTF
TGTGCCAGCAGGGGACAGATCTATGGCTACACCTTC